This T cell receptor (beta chain) originates from a study of blood T cells in healthy people across ages. This CDR3 contains 14 residues. Germline CDR1 is MGHRA and CDR2 is YSYEKL. The ends were cut back, 4 bases at V and 5 bases at J, with 11 bases in the middle. A sample-barcoded 5' primer and a J-beta primer mix were used in a second PCR of about 7 to 11 cycles. Each CDR3 protein gets one entry after TCRdb re-called the 5' RACE reads with MiXCR. The sample records some 1,000,000 distinct CDR3 sequences, about 23% being singletons. This clonotype appeared a single time. These sequences were also reported in another study, on T cells of mothers and their children.

The receptor was derived from a girl aged 2-15 years in good health. The sequenced material came from blood. The V and J genes are TRBV4-1 and TRBJ2-2, with D possibly being TRBD1 (6 bases). CDR3 loop: CASSPGDGTGELFF. CDR3 bases: TGCGCCAGCAGCCCAGGGGACGGGACCGGGGAGCTGTTTTTT.